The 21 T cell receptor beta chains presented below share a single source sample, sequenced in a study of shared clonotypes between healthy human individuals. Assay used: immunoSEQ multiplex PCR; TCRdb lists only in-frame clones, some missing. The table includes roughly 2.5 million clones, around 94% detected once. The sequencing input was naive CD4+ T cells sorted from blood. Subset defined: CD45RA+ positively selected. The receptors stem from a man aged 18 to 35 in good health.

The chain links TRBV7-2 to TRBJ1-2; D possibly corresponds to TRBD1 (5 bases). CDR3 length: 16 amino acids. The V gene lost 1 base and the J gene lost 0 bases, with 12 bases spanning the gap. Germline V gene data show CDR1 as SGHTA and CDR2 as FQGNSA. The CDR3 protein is CASSLDWDSSNYGYTF. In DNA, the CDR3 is TGTGCCAGCAGCTTAGATTGGGACTCCTCTAACTATGGCTACACCTTC.

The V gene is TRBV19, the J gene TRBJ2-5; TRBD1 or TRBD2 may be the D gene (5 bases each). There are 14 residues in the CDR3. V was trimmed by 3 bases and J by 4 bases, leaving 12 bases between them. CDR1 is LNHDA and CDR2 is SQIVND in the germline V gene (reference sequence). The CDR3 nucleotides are TGTGCCAGTAGTATGGGACGGCCACGAGAGACCCAGTACTTC. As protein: CASSMGRPRETQYF. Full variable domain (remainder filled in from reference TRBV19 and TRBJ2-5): DGGITQSPKYLFRKEGQNVTLSCEQNLNHDAMYWYRQDPGQGLRLIYYSQIVNDFQKGDIAEGYSVSREKKESFPLTVTSAQKNPTAFYLCASSMGRPRETQYFGPGTRLLVL.

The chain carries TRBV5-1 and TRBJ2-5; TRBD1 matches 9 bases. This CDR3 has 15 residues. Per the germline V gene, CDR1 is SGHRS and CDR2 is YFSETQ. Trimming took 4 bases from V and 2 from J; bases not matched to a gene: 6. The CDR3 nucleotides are TGCGCCAGCAGCGTTACAGGGGGCCTTCAAGAGACCCAGTACTTC. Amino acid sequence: CASSVTGGLQETQYF.

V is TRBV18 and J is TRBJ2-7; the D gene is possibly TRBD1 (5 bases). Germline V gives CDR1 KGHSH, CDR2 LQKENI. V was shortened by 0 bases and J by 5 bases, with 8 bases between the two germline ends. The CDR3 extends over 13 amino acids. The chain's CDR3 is CASSPPARDEQYF. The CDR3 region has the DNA TGTGCCAGCTCACCACCGGCCAGGGACGAGCAGTACTTC.

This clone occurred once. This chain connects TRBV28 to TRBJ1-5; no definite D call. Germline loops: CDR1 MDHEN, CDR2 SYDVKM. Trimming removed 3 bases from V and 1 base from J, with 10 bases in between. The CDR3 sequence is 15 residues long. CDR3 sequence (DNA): TGTGCCAGCAGTTTCGGGCAGGTAAGCAATCAGCCCCAGCATTTT. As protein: CASSFGQVSNQPQHF. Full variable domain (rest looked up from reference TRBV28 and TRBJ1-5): DVKVTQSSRYLVKRTGEKVFLECVQDMDHENMFWYRQDPGLGLRLIYFSYDVKMKEKGDIPEGYSVSREKKERFSLILESASTNQTSMYLCASSFGQVSNQPQHFGDGTRLSIL.

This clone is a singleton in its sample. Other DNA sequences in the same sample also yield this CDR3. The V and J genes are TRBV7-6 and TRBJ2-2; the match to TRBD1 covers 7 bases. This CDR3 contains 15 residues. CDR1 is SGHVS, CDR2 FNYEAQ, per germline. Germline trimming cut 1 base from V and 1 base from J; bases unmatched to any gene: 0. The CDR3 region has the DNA TGTGCCAGCAGCTTAGGACAGGGGAACACCGGGGAGCTGTTTTTT. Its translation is CASSLGQGNTGELFF.

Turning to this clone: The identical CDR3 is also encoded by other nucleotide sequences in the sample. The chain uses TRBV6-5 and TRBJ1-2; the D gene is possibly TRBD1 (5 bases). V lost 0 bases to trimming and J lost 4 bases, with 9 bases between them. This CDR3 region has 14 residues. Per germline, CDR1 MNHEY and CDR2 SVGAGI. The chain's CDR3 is CASSYSRDGYGYTF. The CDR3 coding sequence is TGTGCCAGCAGTTACTCACGGGACGGCTATGGCTACACCTTC.

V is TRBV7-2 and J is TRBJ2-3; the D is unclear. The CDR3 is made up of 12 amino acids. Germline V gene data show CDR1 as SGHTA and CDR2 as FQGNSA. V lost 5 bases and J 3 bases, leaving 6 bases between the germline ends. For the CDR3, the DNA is TGTGCCAGCAGCGACCCGACAGATACGCAGTATTTT. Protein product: CASSDPTDTQYF.

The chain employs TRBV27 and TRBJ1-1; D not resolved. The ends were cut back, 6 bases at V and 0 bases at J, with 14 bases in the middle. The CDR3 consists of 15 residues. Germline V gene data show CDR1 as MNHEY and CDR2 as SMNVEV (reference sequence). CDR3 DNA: TGTGCCAGCAGCCCAGACCTAATCATGAACACTGAAGCTTTCTTT. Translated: CASSPDLIMNTEAFF.

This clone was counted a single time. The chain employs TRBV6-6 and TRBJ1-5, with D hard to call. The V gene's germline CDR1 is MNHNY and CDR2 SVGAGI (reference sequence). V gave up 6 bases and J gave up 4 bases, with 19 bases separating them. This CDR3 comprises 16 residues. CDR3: CASSSSIEGKNQPQHF. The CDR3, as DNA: TGTGCCAGCAGCTCCAGTATTGAAGGGAAAAATCAGCCCCAGCATTTT.

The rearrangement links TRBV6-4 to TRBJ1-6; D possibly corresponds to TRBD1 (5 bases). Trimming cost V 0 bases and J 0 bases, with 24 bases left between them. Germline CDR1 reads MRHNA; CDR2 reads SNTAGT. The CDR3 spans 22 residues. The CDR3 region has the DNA TGTGCCAGCAGTGACTCGGGGTCTGAAGGGGCCCGGCCTTCCTCCTATAATTCACCCCTCCACTTT. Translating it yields CASSDSGSEGARPSSYNSPLHF.

CDR3 DNA sequence: TGCGCCAGCAGCCAAGGTGGCCGCGGGAGAAGCACAGATACGCAGTATTTT. It specifies CASSQGGRGRSTDTQYF. The rearrangement joins TRBV4-1 to TRBJ2-3; 7 bases are a match to TRBD2. The CDR3 extends over 17 amino acids. Germline V gives CDR1 MGHRA, CDR2 YSYEKL. J was trimmed by 0 bases and V by 1 base; bases with no gene match: 7.

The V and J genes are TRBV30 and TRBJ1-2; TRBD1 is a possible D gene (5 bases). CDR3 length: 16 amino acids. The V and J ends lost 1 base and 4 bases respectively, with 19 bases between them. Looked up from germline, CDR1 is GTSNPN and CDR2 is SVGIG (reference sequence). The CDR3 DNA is TGTGCCTGGAGTGGCTTCCGCGGTGACAGCACCTATGGCTACACCTTC. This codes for CAWSGFRGDSTYGYTF.

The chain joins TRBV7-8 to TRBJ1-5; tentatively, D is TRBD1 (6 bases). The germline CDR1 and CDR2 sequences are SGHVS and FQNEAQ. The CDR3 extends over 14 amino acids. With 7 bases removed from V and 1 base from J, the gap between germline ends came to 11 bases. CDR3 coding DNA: TGTGCCAGCACTGACAGGACGAGCAATCAGCCCCAGCATTTT. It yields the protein CASTDRTSNQPQHF. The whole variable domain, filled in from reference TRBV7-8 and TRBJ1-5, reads GAGVSQSPRYKVAKRGQDVALRCDPISGHVSLFWYQQALGQGPEFLTYFQNEAQLDKSGLPSDRFFAERPEGSVSTLKIQRTQQEDSAVYLCASTDRTSNQPQHFGDGTRLSIL.

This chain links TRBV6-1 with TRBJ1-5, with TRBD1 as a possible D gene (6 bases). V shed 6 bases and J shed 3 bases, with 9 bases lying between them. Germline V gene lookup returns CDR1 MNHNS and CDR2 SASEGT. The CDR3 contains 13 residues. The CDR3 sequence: CASSDRNNQPQHF. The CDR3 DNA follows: TGTGCCAGCAGCGACAGGAACAATCAGCCCCAGCATTTT.

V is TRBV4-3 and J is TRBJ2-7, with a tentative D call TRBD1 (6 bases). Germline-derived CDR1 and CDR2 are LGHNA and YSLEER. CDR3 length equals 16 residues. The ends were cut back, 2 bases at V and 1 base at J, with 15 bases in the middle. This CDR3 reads CASSQYRQVASYEQYF. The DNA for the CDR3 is TGCGCCAGCAGCCAATATCGACAGGTCGCATCCTACGAGCAGTACTTC.

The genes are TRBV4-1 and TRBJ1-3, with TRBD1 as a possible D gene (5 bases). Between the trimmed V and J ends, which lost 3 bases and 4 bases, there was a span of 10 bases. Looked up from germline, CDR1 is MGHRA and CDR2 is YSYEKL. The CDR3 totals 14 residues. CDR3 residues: CASSQMGLGNTIYF. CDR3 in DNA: TGCGCCAGCAGCCAGATGGGGCTCGGAAACACCATATATTTT.

CDR3 bases: TGTGCCAGCAGACCAAATGGAAACACCATATATTTT. The encoded protein is CASRPNGNTIYF. V is TRBV5-5 and J is TRBJ1-3; D call uncertain. CDR1 is SGHKS and CDR2 is YYEKEE in the germline V gene (reference sequence). This CDR3 has 12 residues. The germline V and J ends were trimmed by 5 bases and 3 bases, with 6 bases remaining between them.

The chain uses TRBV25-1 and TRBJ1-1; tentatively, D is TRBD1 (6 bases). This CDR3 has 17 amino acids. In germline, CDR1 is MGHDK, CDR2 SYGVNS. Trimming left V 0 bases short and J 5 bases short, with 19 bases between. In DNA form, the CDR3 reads TGTGCCAGCAGTGAATATAAGCCATATACAGGGACGACTGAAGCTTTCTTT. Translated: CASSEYKPYTGTTEAFF.

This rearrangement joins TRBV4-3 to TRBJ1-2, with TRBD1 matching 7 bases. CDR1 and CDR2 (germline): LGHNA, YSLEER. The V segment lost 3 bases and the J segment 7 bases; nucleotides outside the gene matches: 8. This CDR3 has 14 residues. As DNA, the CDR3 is TGCGCCAGCAGCCAGGGAGACAGGGCCGGTGGCTACACCTTC. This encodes CASSQGDRAGGYTF.

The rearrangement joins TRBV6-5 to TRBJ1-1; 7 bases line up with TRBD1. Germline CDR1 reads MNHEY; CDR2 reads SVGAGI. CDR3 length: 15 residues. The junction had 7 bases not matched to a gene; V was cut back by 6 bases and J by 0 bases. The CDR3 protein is CASRPMGQLNTEAFF. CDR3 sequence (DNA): TGTGCCAGCAGGCCCATGGGACAGCTGAACACTGAAGCTTTCTTT.